These 9 T cell receptor beta chains came from one sample sequenced in a study of T-cell memory formation after mild COVID-19. TCRdb used MiXCR to reprocess the 5' RACE reads, holding one entry per CDR3 protein. The table shows under 300,000 distinct CDR3 sequences, with under 8.5% occurring only once. The sequencing sample was made of PBMCs or a T cell subset sorted from them (not recorded which). The receptors here all came from a man aged 18 to 35 who had mild COVID-19 (a few samples of this study predate the infection). Cell type and time point are not known.

This clonotype was counted a few times. The V gene is TRBV5-1, the J gene TRBJ2-1; D remains unclear. This CDR3 is built from 13 residues. Germline CDR1 reads SGHRS; CDR2 reads YFSETQ. Trimming stripped 0 bases from V and 10 bases from J, with 11 bases between. Written as DNA, the CDR3 is TGCGCCAGCAGCTTGGGCGACCTCGACGAGCAGTTCTTC. Its translation is CASSLGDLDEQFF.

This clonotype was observed many times. J is TRBJ2-2 and V is TRBV5-4; D unresolved. Trimming stripped 5 bases from V and 0 bases from J, with 2 bases between. Germline V gives CDR1 SGHNT, CDR2 YYREEE (reference sequence). The CDR3 totals 12 residues. The CDR3: CASRTNTGELFF. CDR3 nucleotides: TGTGCCAGCAGGACGAACACCGGGGAGCTGTTTTTT.

The chain links TRBV2 to TRBJ2-5, with TRBD2 matching over 9 bases. This CDR3 contains 15 residues. Looked up from germline, CDR1 is SNHLY and CDR2 is FYNNEI. V shed 6 bases, J shed 4 bases, and the junction held 9 bases outside the gene matches. The chain's CDR3 is CASRTNSGGSETQYF. The CDR3 nucleotides are TGTGCCAGCAGGACCAATAGCGGGGGCTCAGAGACCCAGTACTTC. The full variable domain, with the rest looked up from reference TRBV2 and TRBJ2-5, is EPEVTQTPSHQVTQMGQEVILRCVPISNHLYFYWYRQILGQKVEFLVSFYNNEISEKSEIFDDQFSVERPDGSNFTLKIRSTKLEDSAMYFCASRTNSGGSETQYFGPGTRLLVL.

The chain has TRBV12-3 or TRBV12-4 and TRBJ2-4; D not resolved. There are 12 residues in the CDR3. Trimming took 6 bases from V and 9 from J, leaving 12 bases between them. The CDR3 DNA reads TGTGCCAGCAGCCCAACCGTGAGCATTCAGTACTTC. It yields the protein CASSPTVSIQYF.

This chain joins TRBV11-2 and TRBJ1-6, with D uncertain. The CDR3 runs to 16 residues. V was shortened by 3 bases and J by 3 bases, with 12 bases between the two germline ends. The germline CDR1 and CDR2 sequences are SGHAT and FQNNGV. The CDR3 loop reads CASSFGWARYNSPLHF. DNA of the CDR3: TGTGCCAGCAGCTTCGGGTGGGCACGCTATAATTCACCCCTCCACTTT. The entire variable domain, with the rest obtained from reference TRBV11-2 and TRBJ1-6, is as follows: EAGVAQSPRYKIIEKRQSVAFWCNPISGHATLYWYQQILGQGPKLLIQFQNNGVVDDSQLPKDRFSAERLKGVDSTLKIQPAKLEDSAVYLCASSFGWARYNSPLHFGNGTRLTVT.

There are a few counts of this clonotype. This chain connects TRBV18 to TRBJ2-5, with D hard to call. Germline V CDR1 and CDR2: KGHSH, LQKENI. The CDR3 sequence is 13 residues long. The V end was cut by 0 bases, the J end by 5 bases, with 7 bases between. In DNA, the CDR3 is TGTGCCAGCTCACCACCGAATCTCGAGACCCAGTACTTC. Translating gives CASSPPNLETQYF. Filled out from reference TRBV18 and TRBJ2-5, the complete variable domain reads NAGVMQNPRHLVRRRGQEARLRCSPMKGHSHVYWYRQLPEEGLKFMVYLQKENIIDESGMPKERFSAEFPKEGPSILRIQQVVRGDSAAYFCASSPPNLETQYFGPGTRLLVL.

CDR3 DNA sequence: TGCAGTGCTAGAACGGGGTCAGCCAGAGGTGAAAAACTGTTTTTT. Its translation: CSARTGSARGEKLFF. The rearrangement uses TRBV20-1 and TRBJ1-4; D is unclear. Trimming removed 2 bases from V and 7 bases from J, with 17 bases in between. Germline assignment: CDR1 DFQATT and CDR2 SNEGSKA (reference sequence). CDR3 size: 15 residues.

This clonotype was detected only a few times. The chain has TRBV30 and TRBJ2-7; a weak D match, TRBD2 (7 bases). This CDR3 contains 13 residues. Germline V gene data show CDR1 as GTSNPN and CDR2 as SVGIG (reference sequence). Trimming shortened V by 3 bases and J by 4 bases, and 13 bases separated the two germline ends. DNA for the CDR3: TGTGCCTGGAGACGGGGGGCGGAATACGAGCAGTACTTC. Residues: CAWRRGAEYEQYF. Full variable domain (missing parts from reference TRBV30 and TRBJ2-7): SQTIHQWPATLVQPVGSPLSLECTVEGTSNPNLYWYRQAAGRGLQLLFYSVGIGQISSEVPQNLSASRPQDRQFILSSKKLLLSDSGFYLCAWRRGAEYEQYFGPGTRLTVT.

The chain uses TRBV20-1 and TRBJ2-2; no definite D call. V lost 6 bases, J lost 1 base, and 6 bases lay in between. Germline V gives CDR1 DFQATT, CDR2 SNEGSKA (reference sequence). This CDR3 comprises 12 residues. The CDR3 here is CSAPRNTGELFF. Written as DNA, the CDR3 is TGCAGTGCCCCTCGGAACACCGGGGAGCTGTTTTTT.